A single sample is the source of the 16 T cell receptor beta chains below, sequenced in a study of spatial heterogeneity in lung cancer. MiXCR, run by TCRdb on the 5' RACE reads, gives a single entry per CDR3 protein. Of 95,000 to 130,000 distinct CDR3 sequences in the sample, more than 10% were seen once. Time point noted: blood at routine non-recurrence follow-up after resection. Unsorted samples of tumor, nontumor lung or frozen PBMC had their whole RNA sequenced. Sequencing used PBMCs, obtained at follow-up. The source is a male donor with early-stage non-small cell lung cancer.

This clonotype was found many times. The chain joins TRBV28 to TRBJ1-6; a possible D gene is TRBD1 (5 bases). Germline V gene sequence: CDR1 MDHEN, CDR2 SYDVKM. The CDR3 is made up of 14 amino acids. With 7 bases removed from V and 7 bases from J, the gap between germline ends came to 14 bases. The CDR3: CASIPGPFNSPLHF. The CDR3 DNA reads as TGTGCCAGCATTCCGGGACCCTTCAATTCACCCCTCCACTTT. Based on the CDR3 plus reference TRBV28 and TRBJ1-6, the full variable domain is DVKVTQSSRYLVKRTGEKVFLECVQDMDHENMFWYRQDPGLGLRLIYFSYDVKMKEKGDIPEGYSVSREKKERFSLILESASTNQTSMYLCASIPGPFNSPLHFGNGTRLTVT.

V and J are TRBV4-3 and TRBJ1-5; 7 nucleotides align to TRBD1. The junction had 6 bases not matched to a gene; V was cut back by 0 bases and J by 4 bases. The CDR3 runs to 16 residues. In germline, CDR1 is LGHNA, CDR2 YSLEER. CDR3 protein: CASSQDAGGANQPQHF. The CDR3 bases are TGCGCCAGCAGCCAAGATGCAGGGGGGGCAAATCAGCCCCAGCATTTT.

The chain recombines TRBV21-1 with TRBJ1-6; no check of the table's D call, TRBD1, against the DNA was made. TRBV21-1 is deemed a pseudogene. The CDR3 is 18 amino acids. CDR3 nucleotides: TGTGCCAGCAGCAAATCGAGACAGGGAGAGGACTATAATTCACCCCTCCACTTT. This translates into CASSKSRQGEDYNSPLHF.

V and J are TRBV6-2 or TRBV6-3 and TRBJ1-1; no clear D. The germline V gene encodes CDR1 MNHEY and CDR2 SVGEGT. The CDR3 covers 14 residues. Trimming cost V 2 bases and J 0 bases, with 7 bases left between them. The DNA of the CDR3 is TGTGCCAGCAGTTACGGGCATTTGAACACTGAAGCTTTCTTT. Protein: CASSYGHLNTEAFF.

The table lists this clonotype with many counts. V and J are TRBV10-2 and TRBJ1-1; D is unresolved. With 8 bases removed from V and 8 bases from J, the gap between germline ends came to 12 bases. The CDR3 contains 11 residues. CDR1 and CDR2 (germline): WSHSY, SAAADI. The CDR3 nucleotides are TGCGCCAGCCTACGTACGGGGGAAGCTTTCTTT. This translates into CASLRTGEAFF.

Worth noting for this clonotype: With a much larger clone just one base away, this may be a read error. The chain links TRBV5-1 to TRBJ2-5; 14 bases line up with TRBD2. CDR1 and CDR2 (germline): SGHRS, YFSETQ. The CDR3 is 15 residues long. CDR3 sequence (DNA): TGCGCCAGCAGCGGGACTAGCGGGGGAGGAGAGTCCCAGTACTTC. Amino acids: CASSGTSGGGESQYF.

This clonotype was found a few times. This chain links TRBV20-1 with TRBJ1-1; no clear D. The V and J ends lost 0 bases and 0 bases respectively, with 11 bases between them. From germline, CDR1 is DFQATT and CDR2 SNEGSKA (reference sequence). The CDR3 has 15 residues. The CDR3 protein is CSARDLGLLNTEAFF. The CDR3 DNA reads as TGCAGTGCTAGAGATCTAGGACTCTTGAACACTGAAGCTTTCTTT.

This clonotype has just a few counts. The rearrangement uses TRBV20-1 and TRBJ2-1; 10 nucleotides align to TRBD2. The germline V gene has CDR1 DFQATT and CDR2 SNEGSKA (reference sequence). CDR3 length: 12 amino acids. The V gene end was trimmed by 4 bases and the J gene end by 8 bases; junction bases not matched to a gene: 2. The chain's CDR3 is CSAKRGGDEQFF. DNA of the CDR3: TGCAGTGCTAAGCGGGGGGGCGATGAGCAGTTCTTC.

This chain uses TRBV28 with TRBJ1-2; 7 bases map to TRBD1. The ends lost 1 base at V and 7 bases at J; junction bases unmatched: 12. The CDR3 has 16 amino acids. Germline CDR1 and CDR2: MDHEN and SYDVKM. The CDR3 DNA is TGTGCCAGCAGTTTATTATGGCAGGGGGTCTTGTTTGGCTACACCTTC. This translates into CASSLLWQGVLFGYTF.

In this sample, this clonotype turned up many times. V usage is TRBV24-1 and J usage is TRBJ2-1, with TRBD1 identical over 11 bases. The ends lost 9 bases at V and 9 bases at J; junction bases unmatched: 6. The germline V gene has CDR1 KGHDR and CDR2 SFDVKD. This CDR3 is 13 amino acids long. The chain's CDR3 is CATAGQGAVEQFF. The CDR3 DNA reads as TGTGCCACCGCCGGACAGGGGGCTGTTGAGCAGTTCTTC.

This clonotype was observed a few times. The chain combines TRBV5-1 with TRBJ1-4; D gene unclear. This CDR3 has 14 residues. Germline CDR1 SGHRS, CDR2 YFSETQ. The V and J ends lost 4 bases and 8 bases respectively, with 15 bases between them. CDR3 nucleotide sequence: TGCGCCAGCAGCCCTCAAGGGCAGAAGGAAAAACTGTTTTTT. Its protein is CASSPQGQKEKLFF.

This clonotype was seen a handful of times. The J gene is TRBJ2-2, the V gene TRBV1; TRBD2, as called in the table, went unchecked against the DNA. TRBV1 is assigned pseudogene status. The CDR3 sequence is 16 residues long. This chain's CDR3 is CTSSQSRLNRTGELFF. The CDR3 nucleotides are TGCACCAGCAGCCAATCCCGCTTGAATCGTACCGGGGAGCTGTTTTTT.

The rearrangement links TRBV6-5 to TRBJ2-3; D may match TRBD1 or TRBD2 (5 bases each). This CDR3 contains 15 residues. Germline CDR1 reads MNHEY; CDR2 reads SVGAGI. V gave up 0 bases and J gave up 4 bases, with 11 bases separating them. The DNA for the CDR3 is TGTGCCAGCAGTTACTCTCGACAGAGGGCAGATACGCAGTATTTT. Translated, it gives CASSYSRQRADTQYF.

The CDR3 nucleotides read TGTGCCAGCAGCACCGGGGGTGTGAGGGAGCAGTACTTC. Translated, it gives CASSTGGVREQYF. The chain employs TRBV9 and TRBJ2-7; tentative D call: TRBD2 (6 bases). Germline-derived CDR1 and CDR2 are SGDLS and YYNGEE. The CDR3 loop spans 13 amino acids. V was pared by 4 bases and J by 7 bases, with 15 bases between.

This clonotype was recorded a few times. The DNA for the CDR3 is TGTGCCAGCAGTTTCTCCGGACTACTGTTTTTT. It translates to CASSFSGLLFF. This sequence joins TRBV28 and TRBJ1-4, with D unresolved. CDR1 is MDHEN, CDR2 SYDVKM, per germline. Trimming took 3 bases from V and 13 from J, leaving 9 bases between them. The CDR3 has 11 residues.

The table lists this clonotype with a few counts. V gene TRBV5-1 combines with J gene TRBJ2-3; TRBD2 matches at 11 bases. Germline assignment: CDR1 SGHRS and CDR2 YFSETQ. V dropped 2 bases and J dropped 4; count of bases not matched to a gene: 6. The CDR3 consists of 16 residues. Here the CDR3 reads CASSFRLAGSSDTQYF. The CDR3 region has the DNA TGCGCCAGCAGCTTCAGACTAGCGGGGAGCTCAGATACGCAGTATTTT.